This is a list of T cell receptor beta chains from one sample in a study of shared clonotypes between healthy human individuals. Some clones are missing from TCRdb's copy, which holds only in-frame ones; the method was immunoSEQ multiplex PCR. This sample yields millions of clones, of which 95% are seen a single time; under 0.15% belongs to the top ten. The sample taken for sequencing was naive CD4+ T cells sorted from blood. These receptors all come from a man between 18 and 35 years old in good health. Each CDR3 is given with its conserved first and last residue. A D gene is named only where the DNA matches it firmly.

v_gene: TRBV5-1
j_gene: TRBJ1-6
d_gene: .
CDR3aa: CASSLLRYNSPLHF
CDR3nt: TGCGCCAGCAGCCTCCTCAGGTATAATTCACCCCTCCACTTT

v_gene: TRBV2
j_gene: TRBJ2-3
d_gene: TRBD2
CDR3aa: CASTTERGTDTQYF
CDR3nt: TGTGCCAGCACCACCGAGCGGGGTACAGATACGCAGTATTTT

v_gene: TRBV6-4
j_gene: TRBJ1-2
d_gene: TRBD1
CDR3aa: CASSPTGEAGYTF
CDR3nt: TGTGCCAGCAGTCCGACAGGGGAAGCTGGCTACACCTTC

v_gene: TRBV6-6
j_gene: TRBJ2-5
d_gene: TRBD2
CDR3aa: CASSYIAGLQETQYF
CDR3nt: TGTGCCAGCAGTTACATAGCGGGCCTCCAAGAGACCCAGTACTTC

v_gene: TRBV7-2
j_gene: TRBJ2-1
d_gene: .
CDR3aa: CASRIGENNEQFF
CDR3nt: TGTGCCAGCAGGATCGGCGAGAACAATGAGCAGTTCTTC

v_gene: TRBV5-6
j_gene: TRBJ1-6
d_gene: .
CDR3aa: CASSLAAGSSYNSPLHF
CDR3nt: TGTGCCAGCAGCTTGGCGGCAGGTAGCTCCTATAATTCACCCCTCCACTTT

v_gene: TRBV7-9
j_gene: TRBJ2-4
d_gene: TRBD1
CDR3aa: CASSWGQGKAESKNIQYF
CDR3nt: TGTGCCAGCAGCTGGGGACAGGGCAAGGCTGAGTCCAAAAACATTCAGTACTTC

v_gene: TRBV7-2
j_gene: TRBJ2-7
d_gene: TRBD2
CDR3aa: CASSHDLAGGLLYEQYF
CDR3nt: TGTGCCAGCAGCCATGATCTAGCGGGAGGCCTTCTTTACGAGCAGTACTTC

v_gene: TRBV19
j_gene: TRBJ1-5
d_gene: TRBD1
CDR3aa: CASSIGGQGTPQHF
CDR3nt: TGTGCCAGTAGTATAGGAGGACAGGGCACGCCCCAGCATTTT

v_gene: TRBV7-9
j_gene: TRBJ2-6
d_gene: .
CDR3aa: CASSLRTGYEGANVLTF
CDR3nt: TGTGCCAGCAGCTTAAGGACCGGGTATGAGGGGGCCAACGTCCTGACTTTC

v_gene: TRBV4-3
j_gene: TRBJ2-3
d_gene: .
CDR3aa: CASSQFSASTDTQYF
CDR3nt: TGCGCCAGCAGCCAATTTTCGGCCAGCACAGATACGCAGTATTTT

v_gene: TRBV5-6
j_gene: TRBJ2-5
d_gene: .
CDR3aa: CASSLGRNQETQYF
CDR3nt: TGTGCCAGCAGCCTTGGACGGAACCAAGAGACCCAGTACTTC

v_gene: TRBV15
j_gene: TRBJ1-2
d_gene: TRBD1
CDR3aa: CATSPGQGTYGYTF
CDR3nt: TGTGCCACCAGTCCGGGACAGGGAACGTATGGCTACACCTTC

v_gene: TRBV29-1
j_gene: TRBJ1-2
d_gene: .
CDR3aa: CSVEEGKGYTF
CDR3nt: TGCAGCGTTGAGGAGGGTAAGGGCTACACCTTC

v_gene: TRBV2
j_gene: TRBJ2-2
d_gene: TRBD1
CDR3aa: CASSPGQGALTGELFF
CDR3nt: TGTGCCAGCAGTCCGGGACAGGGGGCGCTTACCGGGGAGCTGTTTTTT

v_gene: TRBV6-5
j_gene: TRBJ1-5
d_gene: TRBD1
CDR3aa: CASSKPGGGQPQHF
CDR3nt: TGTGCCAGCAGCAAACCAGGGGGCGGGCAGCCCCAGCATTTT

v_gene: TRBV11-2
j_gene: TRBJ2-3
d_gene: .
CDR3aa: CASSPNFGGHTQYF
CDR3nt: TGTGCCAGCAGCCCTAATTTTGGGGGCCATACGCAGTATTTT